The 22 T cell receptor beta chains below come from one sample, sequenced in a study of long-term antiretroviral therapy in people with HIV. The run of the v3.0 immunoSEQ assay was at survey level. Generated by immunoSEQ multiplex PCR, the TCRdb table keeps only in-frame clones and is missing some. Seen here are fewer than 45,000 clones, roughly 84% observed once, and the top ten hold more than 4.5%. The sample consisted of unsorted PBMCs, taken approximately 2.7 years before starting antiretroviral therapy. These receptors all come from a woman aged 30 to 39 with HIV.

This sequence joins TRBV19 and TRBJ2-2, with D unclear. Deletions cut 5 bases from V and 1 base from J, with 5 bases between. The V gene's germline CDR1 is LNHDA and CDR2 SQIVND (reference sequence). CDR3 length: 13 amino acids. CDR3 protein: CASSLMNTGELFF. The CDR3 DNA reads as TGTGCCAGTAGTCTTATGAACACCGGGGAGCTGTTTTTT. The full variable domain, its missing parts supplied by reference TRBV19 and TRBJ2-2, is DGGITQSPKYLFRKEGQNVTLSCEQNLNHDAMYWYRQDPGQGLRLIYYSQIVNDFQKGDIAEGYSVSREKKESFPLTVTSAQKNPTAFYLCASSLMNTGELFFGEGSRLTVL.

The chain uses TRBV6-1 and TRBJ1-2; possibly TRBD1 for D (6 bases). This CDR3 region has 10 residues. Germline CDR1 reads MNHNS; CDR2 reads SASEGT. V lost 10 bases, J lost 9 bases, and 12 bases lay in between. The CDR3 protein is CATAGASYTF. In DNA form, the CDR3 reads TGTGCCACCGCAGGGGCTAGCTACACCTTC.

The chain uses TRBV9 and TRBJ1-1; D is unclear. Germline V lookup: CDR1 SGDLS, CDR2 YYNGEE. The CDR3 sequence is 13 residues long. Trimming left V 4 bases short and J 3 bases short, with 10 bases between. CDR3 sequence reads: CASSSRGYTEAFF. DNA of the CDR3: TGTGCCAGCAGCTCTCGGGGATACACTGAAGCTTTCTTT.

V usage is TRBV30 and J usage is TRBJ2-3; no firm D call. Germline loops: CDR1 GTSNPN, CDR2 SVGIG (reference sequence). With 0 bases removed from V and 2 bases from J, the gap between germline ends came to 9 bases. The CDR3 sequence is 14 residues long. The CDR3 DNA reads as TGTGCCTGGAGTGTTGGCGTGGCCACAGATACGCAGTATTTT. This encodes CAWSVGVATDTQYF.

CDR3 sequence reads: CASSTGIQDSPLHF. The CDR3, as DNA: TGTGCCAGTAGCACAGGGATCCAGGATTCACCCCTCCACTTT. The chain uses TRBV19 and TRBJ1-6, with D possibly matching TRBD1 (6 bases). CDR3 size: 14 residues. Germline values: CDR1 LNHDA, CDR2 SQIVND (reference sequence). V gave up 6 bases and J gave up 8 bases, with 14 bases separating them.

This chain's CDR3 is CASSSGAPPGELFF. The CDR3 DNA is TGCGCCAGCAGCAGCGGGGCCCCTCCCGGGGAGCTGTTTTTT. V is TRBV5-1 and J is TRBJ2-2; 7 positions match TRBD2. CDR1 is SGHRS and CDR2 is YFSETQ in the germline V gene. V gave up 4 bases and J gave up 6 bases; unmatched junction bases: 6. The CDR3 contains 14 residues.

The rearrangement uses TRBV7-2 and TRBJ1-5; 7 positions match TRBD1. The junction had 4 bases not matched to a gene; V was cut back by 5 bases and J by 0 bases. CDR1 and CDR2 (germline): SGHTA, FQGNSA. The CDR3 runs to 15 residues. The CDR3 reads CASSMTGNSNQPQHF. As DNA, the CDR3 is TGTGCCAGCAGCATGACAGGGAATAGCAATCAGCCCCAGCATTTT.

The gene calls are TRBV5-1 and TRBJ1-1; D is possibly TRBD1 (5 bases). The V gene's germline CDR1 is SGHRS and CDR2 YFSETQ. V lost 4 bases and J lost 2, with 12 bases in between. This CDR3 region has 14 residues. Here the CDR3 DNA reads TGCGCCAGCAGCAGTTCTGGGGGAAACACTGAAGCTTTCTTT. This sequence encodes CASSSSGGNTEAFF.

The chain couples TRBV5-1 to TRBJ1-2; D call uncertain. Per germline, CDR1 SGHRS and CDR2 YFSETQ. The CDR3 sequence is 13 residues long. The V end lost 2 bases, the J end lost 7 bases, and 12 bases lay between the germline ends. The CDR3, as DNA: TGCGCCAGCAGCTTCGCCGACTGCTGTGGCTACACCTTC. The encoded protein is CASSFADCCGYTF.

The chain is built from TRBV11-2 and TRBJ2-7, with TRBD1 as a possible D gene (6 bases). Trimming cost V 1 base and J 3 bases, with 19 bases left between them. CDR1 is SGHAT and CDR2 is FQNNGV in the germline V gene. This CDR3 region has 17 residues. The CDR3 spells CASSLGGPGSVGYEQYF. DNA of the CDR3: TGTGCCAGCAGCTTAGGGGGGCCGGGTTCTGTCGGCTACGAGCAGTACTTC. Together with reference TRBV11-2 and TRBJ2-7, the CDR3 gives the full variable domain: EAGVAQSPRYKIIEKRQSVAFWCNPISGHATLYWYQQILGQGPKLLIQFQNNGVVDDSQLPKDRFSAERLKGVDSTLKIQPAKLEDSAVYLCASSLGGPGSVGYEQYFGPGTRLTVT.

V and J are TRBV5-8 and TRBJ2-3, with D possibly called TRBD1 or TRBD2 (8 bases each). CDR1 SGHTS and CDR2 YDEGEE come from the germline V gene. Trimming stripped 4 bases from V and 5 bases from J, with 26 bases between. The CDR3 runs 18 residues. This chain's CDR3 is CASSRQGAMGLGKDTQYF. CDR3 nucleotides: TGTGCCAGCAGCCGCCAGGGGGCTATGGGACTAGGGAAAGATACGCAGTATTTT.

This chain uses TRBV6-6 with TRBJ2-2, with a possible D match to TRBD1 (8 bases). Germline V gives CDR1 MNHNY, CDR2 SVGAGI (reference sequence). CDR3 length equals 15 residues. V lost 3 bases and J 6 bases, leaving 14 bases between the germline ends. CDR3 bases: TGTGCCAGCAGTTATCGACAGGGGAGGGCCGGGGAGCTGTTTTTT. This encodes CASSYRQGRAGELFF.

The chain combines TRBV30 with TRBJ2-5; TRBD2 might be the D (6 bases). The CDR3 covers 13 residues. The V gene lost 5 bases and the J gene lost 3 bases, with 13 bases spanning the gap. Germline V gene lookup returns CDR1 GTSNPN and CDR2 SVGIG (reference sequence). CDR3 residues: CAWEGSGEETQYF. DNA for the CDR3: TGTGCCTGGGAAGGATCGGGGGAAGAGACCCAGTACTTC.

V usage is TRBV2 and J usage is TRBJ1-4; D gene ambiguous. CDR3 size: 17 residues. The ends were cut back, 5 bases at V and 8 bases at J, with 24 bases in the middle. The germline V gene encodes CDR1 SNHLY and CDR2 FYNNEI. CDR3 sequence (DNA): TGTGCCAGCAGTAAATACATTTCCTTCGTCTCCACGGAAAAACTGTTTTTT. This gives the protein CASSKYISFVSTEKLFF.

The rearrangement uses TRBV12-5 and TRBJ1-1; the D gene is possibly TRBD1 (5 bases). Per the germline V gene, CDR1 is LGHNT and CDR2 is FRNRAP. This CDR3 has 16 residues. V was shortened by 6 bases and J by 3 bases, with 20 bases between the two germline ends. The CDR3 loop is CASGRIPGPSHTEAFF. Written as DNA, the CDR3 is TGTGCTAGTGGCCGCATTCCGGGACCAAGTCACACTGAAGCTTTCTTT.

The chain is built from TRBV6-4 and TRBJ1-2; the D is unclear. The CDR3 loop spans 14 amino acids. Germline V gene lookup returns CDR1 MRHNA and CDR2 SNTAGT. Between the trimmed V and J ends, which lost 6 bases and 7 bases, there was a span of 18 bases. The CDR3 is CASSRGPNDSGYTF. The CDR3 DNA follows: TGTGCCAGCAGCCGGGGTCCGAACGACTCTGGCTACACCTTC.

Notes on this clone: The same CDR3 arises from other DNA sequences in this sample as well. V usage is TRBV18 and J usage is TRBJ1-1; D call uncertain. CDR3 length equals 13 residues. V lost 2 bases to trimming and J lost 0 bases, with 4 bases between them. Germline CDR1 reads KGHSH; CDR2 reads LQKENI. CDR3 coding DNA: TGTGCCAGCTCACCAGGGATGAACACTGAAGCTTTCTTT. The encoded protein is CASSPGMNTEAFF.

This rearrangement joins TRBV30 to TRBJ2-2; 7 nucleotides align to TRBD2. The CDR3 is made up of 14 amino acids. Per germline, CDR1 GTSNPN and CDR2 SVGIG (reference sequence). V lost 0 bases, J lost 6 bases, and 4 bases stayed unmatched. The CDR3 sequence is CAWSVGLGSGELFF. The CDR3 region has the DNA TGTGCCTGGAGTGTAGGACTAGGCTCCGGGGAGCTGTTTTTT. The full variable domain, its missing parts supplied by reference TRBV30 and TRBJ2-2, is SQTIHQWPATLVQPVGSPLSLECTVEGTSNPNLYWYRQAAGRGLQLLFYSVGIGQISSEVPQNLSASRPQDRQFILSSKKLLLSDSGFYLCAWSVGLGSGELFFGEGSRLTVL.

The rearrangement joins TRBV7-2 to TRBJ1-2; D may be TRBD1 (5 bases). The CDR3 extends over 16 amino acids. Germline loops: CDR1 SGHTA, CDR2 FQGNSA. Trimming cost V 5 bases and J 4 bases, with 20 bases left between them. CDR3 loop: CASSGGRASGVYGYTF. In nucleotides, the CDR3 is TGTGCCAGCAGCGGGGGGAGGGCCAGTGGGGTCTATGGCTACACCTTC. The full variable domain, in which reference TRBV7-2 and TRBJ1-2 provide the parts outside the CDR3, is GAGVSQSPSNKVTEKGKDVELRCDPISGHTALYWYRQSLGQGLEFLIYFQGNSAPDKSGLPSDRFSAERTGGSVSTLTIQRTQQEDSAVYLCASSGGRASGVYGYTFGSGTRLTVV.

V and J are TRBV7-9 and TRBJ2-7; maybe TRBD1 (5 bases). Trimming removed 5 bases from V and 8 bases from J, with 16 bases in between. The germline CDR1 and CDR2 sequences are SEHNR and FQNEAQ (reference sequence). This CDR3 comprises 13 residues. In nucleotides, the CDR3 is TGTGCCAGCAGCCCAGGGCCGCCGGTAAAGCAGTACGTC. Residues: CASSPGPPVKQYV.

The V gene is TRBV6-1, the J gene TRBJ1-3; unclear D gene. Trimming pared 8 bases from V and 4 bases from J, leaving 6 bases between. The CDR3 sequence is 11 residues long. Germline V CDR1 and CDR2: MNHNS, SASEGT. The CDR3 is CASGFGNTIYF. In DNA form, the CDR3 reads TGTGCCAGCGGGTTCGGAAACACCATATATTTT.

The rearrangement joins TRBV6-5 to TRBJ1-5, with 7 bases fitting TRBD1. The CDR3 has 15 amino acids. CDR1 and CDR2 (germline): MNHEY, SVGAGI. V gave up 10 bases and J gave up 2 bases; unmatched junction bases: 11. The CDR3 bases are TGTGCCACCCGTACCGGGACAGTGGGCAATCAGCCCCAGCATTTT. Amino acid sequence: CATRTGTVGNQPQHF.